These T cell receptor beta chains were read from a single sample in a study of T cell responses to AZD1222 COVID-19 vaccine. Profiled with immunoSEQ multiplex PCR; TCRdb holds only in-frame clones, not every one. The sample includes approximately 110,000 clones, under 85% seen only once; the top ten take about 6.2%. Source: peripheral blood, taken on day 0 of AZD1222 vaccination. These receptors originate from an adult in good health. Each CDR3 is given with its conserved first and last residue. D genes are given only for firm matches. Part of the rows lack a size; the others show once, few, many or a class for expanded clones.

once	TRBJ1-1	-	TRBV6-2/TRBV6-3	TGTGCCAGCAGTTGGACAGTTGAAAACACTGAAGCTTTCTTT	CASSWTVENTEAFF
-	TRBJ2-5	-	TRBV11-2	TGTGCCAGCAGCTTCGGGTTCCAAGAGACCCAGTACTTC	CASSFGFQETQYF
-	TRBJ1-4	TRBD1	TRBV5-1	TGCGCCAGCAGCCTACAGGGGGCTGGTGAAAAACTGTTTTTT	CASSLQGAGEKLFF
-	TRBJ2-7	-	TRBV30	TGTGCCTGGAGTCTTATCGGGGCCCTGGGGGAGCAGTACTTC	CAWSLIGALGEQYF
-	TRBJ1-6	TRBD1	TRBV5-8	TGTGCCAGCAGCTTGGAGGGGACAGCCGCGATTTCACCCCTCCACTTT	CASSLEGTAAISPLHF
-	TRBJ1-2	-	TRBV6-2/TRBV6-3	TGTGCCAGCAGTTACTTCCTCCGAGGCTACACCTTC	CASSYFLRGYTF
few	TRBJ2-1	TRBD2	TRBV7-3	TGTGCCAGCAGCCCACGACTAGCGGGGGACAATGAGCAGTTCTTC	CASSPRLAGDNEQFF
-	TRBJ1-3	-	TRBV7-2	TGTGCCAGCAGCCTTAGAGGGCCGGCAGAGAGCTCTGGAAACACCATATATTTT	CASSLRGPAESSGNTIYF
-	TRBJ2-3	-	TRBV7-2	TGTGCCAGCAGCTTAAAAGTTAACGCAGATACGCAGTATTTT	CASSLKVNADTQYF
-	TRBJ1-6	TRBD1	TRBV4-2	TGTGCCAGCAGCCTTGACAGGGCCGATTCACCCCTCCACTTT	CASSLDRADSPLHF
-	TRBJ1-1	-	TRBV19	TGTGCCAGTTGTCCCAGGGGATCTGAAGCTTTCTTT	CASCPRGSEAFF
-	TRBJ2-5	-	TRBV18	TGTGCCAGCTCACCAACCGGTCCCGAGGAGACCCAGTACTTC	CASSPTGPEETQYF
-	TRBJ2-5	-	TRBV7-9	TGTGCCAGCAGCTTCCGTGGGGGACGCCCCGGAGAGACCCAGTACTTC	CASSFRGGRPGETQYF
-	TRBJ1-1	TRBD1	TRBV9	TGTGCCAGCAGCGTGGGACAGACCAACACTGAAGCTTTCTTT	CASSVGQTNTEAFF
-	TRBJ2-7	-	TRBV4-1	TGCGCCAGCAGCCAAGGGACTATCCCCGAGCAGTACTTC	CASSQGTIPEQYF
-	TRBJ2-7	-	TRBV12-3/TRBV12-4	TGTGCCAGCCGGGACAACAACTACGAGCAGTACTTC	CASRDNNYEQYF
-	TRBJ1-1	-	TRBV21-1	TGTGCCAGCAGCACAAGGGGGCAAGCTTTCTTT	CASSTRGQAFF
-	TRBJ2-3	-	TRBV28	TGTGCCAACTCCCCGGCGAGGGCCGGGCCCGATACGCAGTATTTT	CANSPARAGPDTQYF
-	TRBJ1-5	TRBD1	TRBV2	TGTGCCAGTACTGGGGACAGGGGACGTCAGCCCCAGCATTTT	CASTGDRGRQPQHF
-	TRBJ2-3	TRBD1	TRBV15	TGTGCCACCAGCAGACACCGGGACAGGGGTACAGATACGCAGTATTTT	CATSRHRDRGTDTQYF
-	TRBJ1-1	-	TRBV28	TGTGCCAGCAGTTCGTGGGGGGGGGCTTTCTTT	CASSSWGGAFF
-	TRBJ1-1	-	TRBV6-5	TGTGCCAGCAGTTTCGCACATAGGAACACTGAAGCTTTCTTT	CASSFAHRNTEAFF
-	TRBJ2-2	-	TRBV5-4	TGTGCCAGCAGCTCGCGGGGTACCCGGATTGGGGAGCTGTTTTTT	CASSSRGTRIGELFF
-	TRBJ1-6	TRBD1	TRBV28	TGTGCCAGCAGTTTGACAGGGGGGCATATAGGTTCACCCCTCCACTTT	CASSLTGGHIGSPLHF
-	TRBJ2-1	TRBD2	TRBV11-3	TGTGCCAGCAGCCCCACGACTAGCGGGGCATACAATGAGCAGTTCTTC	CASSPTTSGAYNEQFF
-	TRBJ2-7	-	TRBV15	TGTGCCACCAGCAGAAAAACGGCTACCATAATCTACGAGCAGTACTTC	CATSRKTATIIYEQYF
-	TRBJ2-7	-	TRBV11-3	TGTGCCAGCAGCTTAGTACAAGACTCCTACGAGCAGTACTTC	CASSLVQDSYEQYF
-	TRBJ2-7	TRBD1	TRBV7-8	TGTGCCAGCAGCTTACGGTTACCGGACAGGGCCTCCTACGAGCAGTACTTC	CASSLRLPDRASYEQYF
-	TRBJ2-7	-	TRBV10-1	TGCGCCAGCATCGAGAGATGGGGGCAGTACTTC	CASIERWGQYF
-	TRBJ1-2	TRBD1	TRBV29-1	TGCAGCGCCGGGACAGGTGTGGGCTACACCTTC	CSAGTGVGYTF
-	TRBJ2-1	-	TRBV6-2/TRBV6-3	TGTGCCAGCAGTTACTCTCAGGGGCCCTACAATGAGCAGTTCTTC	CASSYSQGPYNEQFF
once	TRBJ1-2	-	TRBV28	TGTGCCAGCAGTCCTACACCTAACTATGGCTACACCTTC	CASSPTPNYGYTF
-	TRBJ2-1	TRBD1	TRBV25-1	TGTGCCAGCAGTCCGACAGGGCTTGACAATGAGCAGTTCTTC	CASSPTGLDNEQFF
-	TRBJ1-5	-	TRBV25-1	TGTGCCAGCAGTGACAGGGAGAATAGCAATCAGCCCCAGCATTTT	CASSDRENSNQPQHF
-	TRBJ2-1	TRBD2	TRBV10-3	TGTGCCATCAGTGCGGGGACTAGCGGGGGGGCCGCCTACAATGAGCAGTTCTTC	CAISAGTSGGAAYNEQFF
-	TRBJ2-2	-	TRBV11-3	TGTGCCAGCAGCGTAACGCCGGGGCCATGGGTGGGAACCGGGGAGCTGTTTTTT	CASSVTPGPWVGTGELFF
-	TRBJ2-1	-	TRBV9	TGTGCCAGCAGCGTAGAGGCAGGGACCTACAATGAGCAGTTCTTC	CASSVEAGTYNEQFF
-	TRBJ1-2	-	TRBV6-5	TGTGCCAGCATGGGGGCCAAAAACTATGGCTACACCTTC	CASMGAKNYGYTF
-	TRBJ1-2	-	TRBV12-3/TRBV12-4	TGTGCCAGCACCTTGGGCCTAACCGGCGGCTACACCTTC	CASTLGLTGGYTF
few	TRBJ1-6	-	TRBV5-1	TGCGCCAGCAGCTTTACGGGGACCAATTCACCCCTCCACTTT	CASSFTGTNSPLHF
-	TRBJ1-1	-	TRBV7-9	TGTGCCAGCAGCCAAGAGACAGCTATGAACACTGAAGCTTTCTTT	CASSQETAMNTEAFF
-	TRBJ2-5	TRBD1	TRBV18	TGTGCCAGCTCACCGGGACAGAGCCAAGAGACCCAGTACTTC	CASSPGQSQETQYF
-	TRBJ2-1	-	TRBV7-9	TGTGCCAGCAGCTACGAGGGGTCGGCCAATGAGCAGTTCTTC	CASSYEGSANEQFF
-	TRBJ1-1	TRBD1	TRBV5-1	TGCGCCAGCAGTCGTCCTACAGGGGGACTCACTGAAGCTTTCTTT	CASSRPTGGLTEAFF
-	TRBJ1-2	TRBD1	TRBV18	TGTGCCAGCTCACTCCAAACAGGGGGGATCAGCTATGGCTACACCTTC	CASSLQTGGISYGYTF
-	TRBJ1-4	TRBD1	TRBV6-5	TGTGCCAGCAGCCGCGGGACAGCTAATGAAAAACTGTTTTTT	CASSRGTANEKLFF
-	TRBJ2-7	TRBD1	TRBV27	TGTGCCAGCAGTTTTAACCGGGACAGGGTCTCGTACGAGCAGTACTTC	CASSFNRDRVSYEQYF
-	TRBJ1-2	TRBD1	TRBV11-3	TGTGCCAGCAGCCAGGGGGTTAACTATGGCTACACCTTC	CASSQGVNYGYTF
-	TRBJ2-3	TRBD1	TRBV2	TGTGCCAGCAGCGGGACAGGAGGTACGCAGTATTTT	CASSGTGGTQYF
-	TRBJ2-1	-	TRBV2	TGTGCCAGCGGGTCCCGTTTGAATGGCGATGAGCAGTTCTTC	CASGSRLNGDEQFF
once	TRBJ2-3	-	TRBV27	TGTGCCAGCAGTAGGACCGGAACGGGACCCACAGATACGCAGTATTTT	CASSRTGTGPTDTQYF
-	TRBJ1-2	-	TRBV6-1	TGTGCCAGCAGTGAACAAGGGGGGTCCTATGGCTACACCTTC	CASSEQGGSYGYTF
once	TRBJ2-7	TRBD2	TRBV11-3	TGTGCCAGCAGCTTCGCCGCGGGGGTATTCACCTACGAGCAGTACTTC	CASSFAAGVFTYEQYF
-	TRBJ1-1	-	TRBV7-2	TGTGCCAGCAGCCTAAGACGGGGACTAGGTGAAGCTTTCTTT	CASSLRRGLGEAFF
-	TRBJ2-5	-	TRBV11-3	TGTGCCAGCAGCTTCTCAGGGGCGGGGGAGACCCAGTACTTC	CASSFSGAGETQYF
-	TRBJ2-2	-	TRBV11-2	TGTGCCAGCAGCTTACCCGGGACTTCAAGGGGGGAGCTGTTTTTT	CASSLPGTSRGELFF
-	TRBJ1-2	TRBD1	TRBV30	TGTGCCTGGGGTGTCGGACAGGGAGGGGGCGATGGCTACACCTTC	CAWGVGQGGGDGYTF
-	TRBJ2-3	TRBD2	TRBV30	TGTGCCTGGAGCGGACTAGCGGGGGGGACGCAGTATTTT	CAWSGLAGGTQYF
-	TRBJ2-3	-	TRBV18	TGTGCCAGCGCACCAGGTGGTCTATACACAGATACGCAGTATTTT	CASAPGGLYTDTQYF